This note documents a single T cell receptor beta chain sequence. The germline V gene has CDR1 SGHRS and CDR2 YFSETQ. The CDR3 sequence is 16 residues long. V lost 1 base, J lost 4 bases, and 7 bases stayed unmatched. The PCR contained 60 Vbeta and 13 Jbeta primers. Generated by immunoSEQ multiplex PCR, the TCRdb table keeps only in-frame clones and is missing some. This sample carries 200,000 or so clones, approximately 83% of them seen once, and the ten largest clones take approximately 0.092%. The data belong to a study of cytomegalovirus exposure and HLA in healthy donors. The chain recombines TRBV5-1 with TRBJ2-1; 8 nucleotides agree with TRBD2. This clonotype was sampled from a boy younger than 10 in good health and CMV-seronegative. The specimen was PBMCs. Here the CDR3 DNA reads TGCGCCAGCAGCTTGAGGAGTAGCGGGGTTTACAATGAGCAGTTCTTC. Amino acids: CASSLRSSGVYNEQFF.